This T cell receptor beta chain was documented in a study of somatic mutations in cytotoxic T cells in rheumatoid arthritis. Overall study context: Including V beta1+ cells that were sequenced for TCRB, some T-cell populations stained with V beta antibodies were flow-sorted at nearly 100% purity.

About this clone: Antigen unknown.

In germline, CDR1 is LNHNV, CDR2 YYDKDF (reference sequence). The CDR3 has 15 amino acids. The V and J ends lost 1 base and 5 bases respectively, with 12 bases between them. Study-wide points: Within the rheumatoid arthritis patients, CD8+ clonality went up as age increased (Spearman r=0.49). The same was not true of the healthy controls. A finding that went unadjusted for multiple comparisons was the slight underrepresentation of TRBV07 in rheumatoid arthritis patients. Measurement of CD8+ T-cell clonality revealed no significant difference between rheumatoid arthritis patients and age-matched healthy controls.

The table came from immunoSEQ multiplex PCR; TCRdb's copy has only in-frame clones and leaves some out. Among some 18,000 clones, about four fifths were seen once, and the ten largest hold 28%. J is TRBJ1-5 and V is TRBV15, with D hard to call. Material: CD8+ T cells sorted from blood. This TCR was recovered from an adult with rheumatoid arthritis. Here the CDR3 reads CATSRAHLGDQPQHF. DNA for the CDR3: TGTGCCACCAGCAGAGCCCATCTCGGAGATCAGCCCCAGCATTTT.